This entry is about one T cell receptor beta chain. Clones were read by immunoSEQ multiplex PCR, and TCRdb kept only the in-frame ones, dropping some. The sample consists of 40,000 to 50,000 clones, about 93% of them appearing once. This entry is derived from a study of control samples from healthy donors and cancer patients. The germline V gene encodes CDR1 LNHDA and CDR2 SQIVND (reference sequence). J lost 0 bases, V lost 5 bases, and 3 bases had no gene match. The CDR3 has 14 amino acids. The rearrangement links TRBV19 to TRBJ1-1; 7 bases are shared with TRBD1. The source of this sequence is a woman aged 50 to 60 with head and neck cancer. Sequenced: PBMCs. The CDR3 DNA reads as TGTGCCAGTAGTGTGGGACAGATGAACACTGAAGCTTTCTTT. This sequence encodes CASSVGQMNTEAFF.